The clone carrying this T cell receptor (beta chain) was picked up a small number of times. This sample is drawn from a study of glioma-infiltrating T cells after dendritic cell vaccination. Overall study: Monocyte-derived dendritic cells, cultured seven days with IL-4 and GM-CSF, were pulsed with autologous tumor lysate.

The primer mix had 60 V beta and 13 J beta primers. Measured with immunoSEQ multiplex PCR; TCRdb has only the in-frame clones, and not every one. There are 80,000 to 100,000 clones in the sample; 79% occur only once, and nearly 6% lies in the top ten. V lost 3 bases and J 5 bases, leaving 8 bases between the germline ends. In germline, CDR1 is MNHEY, CDR2 SMNVEV (reference sequence). There are 13 residues in the CDR3. This sequence joins TRBV27 and TRBJ1-5; possible D gene TRBD1, 6 bases. The sequenced sample was blood, obtained before dendritic cell vaccination. This TCR was recovered from a human donor with glioblastoma. Here the CDR3 DNA reads TGTGCCAGCAGTTTTCAGGGGTATCAGCCCCAGCATTTT. This encodes CASSFQGYQPQHF.